This TCR delta chain comes out of a study of Vδ1+ human thymocytes. As concerns this clone: Its antigen remains unidentified.

Study-wide results and caveats: Highly polyclonal TRG and TRD repertoires with Gaussian CDR3 length distributions appeared in thymus. Bulk data may be misread because of unexpected Vdelta2 sequences.

The template was reverse-transcribed extracted RNA. CDR3 amplicons came from multiplex PCR with pooled V-gene forward and constant-region reverse primers. TCRdb re-analyzed the multiplex PCR reads via CATT. The profile shows 22,000 or so delta-chain clones, around 7.9% of them singletons. Alphabeta T cells were depleted, then CD3+ Vdelta1+ Vdelta2- thymocytes were FACS-sorted. Sorted Vdelta1+ thymocytes were about 98% to 99.6% pure. The CDR3 contains 14 residues. Sequencing was performed on Vdelta1+ gamma-delta thymocytes from the thymus. Stated subset: FACS-sorted CD3+ TCRalphabeta- TCRVdelta1+ TCRVdelta2- thymocytes. J gene TRDJ1 was identified, but the V gene was not called. The source is a child under three years old who had congenital heart surgery. The CDR3 reads CALGETRGDRKLIF. CDR3 DNA sequence: TGTGCTCTTGGGGAAACCCGGGGGGACCGTAAACTCATCTTT.